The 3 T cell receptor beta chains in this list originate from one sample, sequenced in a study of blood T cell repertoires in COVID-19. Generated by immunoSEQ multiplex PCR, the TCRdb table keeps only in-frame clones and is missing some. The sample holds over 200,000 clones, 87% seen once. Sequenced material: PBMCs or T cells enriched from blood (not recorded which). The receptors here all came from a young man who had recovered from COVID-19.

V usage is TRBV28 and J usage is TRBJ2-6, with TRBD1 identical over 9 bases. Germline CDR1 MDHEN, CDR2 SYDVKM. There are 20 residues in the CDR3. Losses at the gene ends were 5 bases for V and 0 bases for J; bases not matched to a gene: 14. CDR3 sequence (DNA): TGTGCCAGCAGTCCCTATAACGTCGGGGACAGGGCCTCTGGGGCCAACGTCCTGACTTTC. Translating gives CASSPYNVGDRASGANVLTF.

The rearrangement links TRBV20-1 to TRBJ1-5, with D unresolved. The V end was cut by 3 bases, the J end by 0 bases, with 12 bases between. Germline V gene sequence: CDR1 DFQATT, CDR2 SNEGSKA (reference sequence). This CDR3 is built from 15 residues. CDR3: CSASGLRNSNQPQHF. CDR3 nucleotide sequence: TGCAGTGCTAGTGGGCTCAGAAATAGCAATCAGCCCCAGCATTTT.

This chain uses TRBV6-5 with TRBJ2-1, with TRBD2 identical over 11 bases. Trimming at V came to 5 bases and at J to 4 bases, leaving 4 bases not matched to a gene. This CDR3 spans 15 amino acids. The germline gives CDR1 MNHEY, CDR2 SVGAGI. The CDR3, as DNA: TGTGCCAGCAGTAATCTAGCGGGAGGATACAATGAGCAGTTCTTC. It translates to CASSNLAGGYNEQFF.